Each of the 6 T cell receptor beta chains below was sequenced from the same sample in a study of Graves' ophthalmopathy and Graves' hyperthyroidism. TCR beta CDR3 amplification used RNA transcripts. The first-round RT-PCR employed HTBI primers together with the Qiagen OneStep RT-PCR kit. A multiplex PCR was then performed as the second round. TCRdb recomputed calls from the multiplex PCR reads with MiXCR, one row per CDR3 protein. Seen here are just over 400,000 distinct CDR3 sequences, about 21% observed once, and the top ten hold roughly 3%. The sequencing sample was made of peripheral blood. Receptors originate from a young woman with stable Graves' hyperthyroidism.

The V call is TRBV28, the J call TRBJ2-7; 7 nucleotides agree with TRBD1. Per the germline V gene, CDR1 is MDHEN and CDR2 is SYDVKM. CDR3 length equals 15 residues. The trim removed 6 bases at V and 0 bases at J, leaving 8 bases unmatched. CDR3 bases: TGTGCCAGCAGCTGGACAGGTGAGAGCTCCTACGAGCAGTACTTC. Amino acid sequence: CASSWTGESSYEQYF.

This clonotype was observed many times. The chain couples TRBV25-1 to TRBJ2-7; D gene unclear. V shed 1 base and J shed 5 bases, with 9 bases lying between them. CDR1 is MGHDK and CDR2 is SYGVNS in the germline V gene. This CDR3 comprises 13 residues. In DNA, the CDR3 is TGTGCCAGCAGTGAATCCCCGGTGGACGAGCAGTACTTC. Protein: CASSESPVDEQYF.

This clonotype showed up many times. The CDR3 region has the DNA TGTGCCAGTAAGGACATCAACTATGGCTACACCTTC. As protein: CASKDINYGYTF. The V and J genes are TRBV6-2 or TRBV6-3 and TRBJ1-2; weak D call: TRBD1 (5 bases). Germline CDR1 MNHEY, CDR2 SVGEGT. This CDR3 is 12 amino acids long. Trimming pared 9 bases from V and 2 bases from J, leaving 10 bases between.

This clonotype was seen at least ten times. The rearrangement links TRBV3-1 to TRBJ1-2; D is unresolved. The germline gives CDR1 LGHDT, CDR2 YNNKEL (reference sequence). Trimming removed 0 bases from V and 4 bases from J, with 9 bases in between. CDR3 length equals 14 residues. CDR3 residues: CASSQDSQVYGYTF. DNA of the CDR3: TGTGCCAGCAGCCAAGATTCCCAGGTCTATGGCTACACCTTC.

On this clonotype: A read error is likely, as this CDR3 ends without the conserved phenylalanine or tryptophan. The CDR3 sequence: CATSDRGAIQAESQYY. In nucleotides, the CDR3 is TGTGCCACCAGTGATCGTGGGGCCATCCAGGCGGAGTCCCAGTACTAC. The V and J genes are TRBV24-1 and TRBJ2-5, with a weak D call TRBD1 (5 bases). Germline V CDR1 and CDR2: KGHDR, SFDVKD. The CDR3 contains 16 residues. Trimming cost V 3 bases and J 9 bases, with 22 bases left between them.

CDR3 amino acids: CASSVGGREDQPQHF. The CDR3 nucleotides are TGTGCCAGCAGCGTAGGGGGCAGGGAAGATCAGCCCCAGCATTTT. V usage is TRBV9 and J usage is TRBJ1-5; possible D gene TRBD1, 5 bases. This CDR3 is 15 amino acids long. Deletions cut 0 bases from V and 5 bases from J, with 12 bases between. CDR1 and CDR2 from the germline V gene are SGDLS and YYNGEE.